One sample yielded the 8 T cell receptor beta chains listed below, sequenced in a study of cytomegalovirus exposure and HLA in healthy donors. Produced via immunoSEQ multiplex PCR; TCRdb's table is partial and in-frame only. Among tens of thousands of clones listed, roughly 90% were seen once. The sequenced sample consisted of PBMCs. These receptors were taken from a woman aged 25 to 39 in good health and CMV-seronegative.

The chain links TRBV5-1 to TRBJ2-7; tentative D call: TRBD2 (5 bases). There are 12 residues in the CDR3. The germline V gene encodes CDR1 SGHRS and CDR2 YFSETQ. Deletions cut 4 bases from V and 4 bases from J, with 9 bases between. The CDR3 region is CASSRDYYEQYF. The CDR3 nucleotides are TGCGCCAGCAGCCGAGACTATTACGAGCAGTACTTC.

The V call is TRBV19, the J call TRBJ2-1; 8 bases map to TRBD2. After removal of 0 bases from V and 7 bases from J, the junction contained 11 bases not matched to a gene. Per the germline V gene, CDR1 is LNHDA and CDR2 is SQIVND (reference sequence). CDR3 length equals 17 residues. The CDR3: CASSIDPPAGESNEQFF. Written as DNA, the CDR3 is TGTGCCAGTAGTATAGACCCTCCAGCGGGAGAATCTAATGAGCAGTTCTTC.

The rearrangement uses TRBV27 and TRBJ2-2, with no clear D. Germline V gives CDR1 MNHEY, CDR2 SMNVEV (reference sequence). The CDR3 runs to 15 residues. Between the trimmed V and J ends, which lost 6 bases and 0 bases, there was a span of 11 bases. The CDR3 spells CASSVSQANTGELFF. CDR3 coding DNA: TGTGCCAGCAGCGTCTCCCAGGCGAACACCGGGGAGCTGTTTTTT.

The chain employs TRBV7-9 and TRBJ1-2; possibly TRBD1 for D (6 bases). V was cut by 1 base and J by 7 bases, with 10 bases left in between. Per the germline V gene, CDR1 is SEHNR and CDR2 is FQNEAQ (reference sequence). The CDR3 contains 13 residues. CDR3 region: CASSLEGQRGYTF. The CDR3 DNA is TGTGCCAGCAGCTTAGAAGGACAGCGTGGCTACACCTTC.

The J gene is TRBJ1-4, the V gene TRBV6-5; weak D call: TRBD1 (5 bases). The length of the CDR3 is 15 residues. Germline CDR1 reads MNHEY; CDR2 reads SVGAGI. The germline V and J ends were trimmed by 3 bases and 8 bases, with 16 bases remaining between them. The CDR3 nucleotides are TGTGCCAGCAGTTATGGAGCAGGGACTATCGAAAAACTGTTTTTT. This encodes CASSYGAGTIEKLFF.

CDR3 amino acids: CASSLRPGDSNQPQHF. The CDR3 DNA reads TGTGCCAGCTCCCTGCGTCCGGGGGACAGCAATCAGCCCCAGCATTTT. The chain recombines TRBV18 with TRBJ1-5; tentative D call: TRBD1 (5 bases). Germline lookup yields CDR1 KGHSH and CDR2 LQKENI. V gave up 6 bases and J gave up 1 base, with 16 bases separating them. The CDR3 totals 16 residues.

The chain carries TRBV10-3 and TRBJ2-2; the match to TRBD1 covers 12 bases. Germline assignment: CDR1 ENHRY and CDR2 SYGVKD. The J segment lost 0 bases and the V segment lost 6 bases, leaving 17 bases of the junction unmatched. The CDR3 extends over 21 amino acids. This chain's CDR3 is CAIRMSGQGAHSSANTGELFF. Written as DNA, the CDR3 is TGTGCCATCAGAATGTCGGGACAGGGGGCCCACAGCAGCGCGAACACCGGGGAGCTGTTTTTT.

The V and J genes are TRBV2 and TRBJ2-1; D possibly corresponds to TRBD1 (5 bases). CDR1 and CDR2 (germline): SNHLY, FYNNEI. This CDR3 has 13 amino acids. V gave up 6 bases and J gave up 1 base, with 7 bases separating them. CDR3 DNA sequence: TGTGCCAGCAGCAGGGATTCCTACAATGAGCAGTTCTTC. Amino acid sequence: CASSRDSYNEQFF.